This record concerns one T cell receptor beta chain sequence. Its specificity is not known. With a much larger clone just one base away, this may be a read error. These data come from a study of human T cells and chemical hapten exposure. Study findings and constraints: TCRs above 1 in 1000 frequency did not change with DPC sensitization.

Germline V gene data show CDR1 as SNHLY and CDR2 as FYNNEI. The CDR3 is 14 amino acids. Individual cDNA molecules (in the library) carried attached unique molecular identifiers. TCRdb re-analysed the RACE reads in MiXCR, keeping a single row per CDR3 protein. The sample shows 70,000 to 100,000 distinct CDR3 sequences, roughly 7.6% of them seen only once. Time point reported: patch test 1, 2 weeks after DPC sensitization. The treatment: therapeutic diphenylcyclopropenone sensitization with weekly scalp DPC. Specimen: whole blood, collected in connection with sensitization to the hapten diphenylcyclopropenone (DPC). The receptor's source is a woman aged 30 to 39 with alopecia areata. Some clones in this sample may be carry-over from other donors' samples. The chain is built from TRBV2 and TRBJ1-4; no clear D gene. The CDR3 nucleotides are TGTGTCAGCAGTGTGGTCAATATAGCCGAAAAACTGTTTTTT. Protein sequence: CVSSVVNIAEKLFF.